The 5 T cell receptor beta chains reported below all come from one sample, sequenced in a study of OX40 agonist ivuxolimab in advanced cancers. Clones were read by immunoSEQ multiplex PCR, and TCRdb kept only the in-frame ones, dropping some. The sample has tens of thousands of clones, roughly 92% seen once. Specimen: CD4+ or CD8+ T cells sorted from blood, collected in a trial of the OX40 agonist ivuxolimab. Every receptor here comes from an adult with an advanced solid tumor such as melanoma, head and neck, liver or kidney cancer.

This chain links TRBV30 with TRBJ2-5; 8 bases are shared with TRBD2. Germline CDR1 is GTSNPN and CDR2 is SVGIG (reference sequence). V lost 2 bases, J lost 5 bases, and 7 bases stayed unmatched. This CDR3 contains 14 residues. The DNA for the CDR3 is TGTGCCTGGAGTCCGGGGGGGGGATTGGAGACCCAGTACTTC. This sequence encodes CAWSPGGGLETQYF.

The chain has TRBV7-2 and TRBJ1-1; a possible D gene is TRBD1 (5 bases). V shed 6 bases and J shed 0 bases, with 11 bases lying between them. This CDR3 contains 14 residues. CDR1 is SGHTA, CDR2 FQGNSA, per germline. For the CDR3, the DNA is TGTGCCAGCAGGGTTACAGGAATGAACACTGAAGCTTTCTTT. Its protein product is CASRVTGMNTEAFF.

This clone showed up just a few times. This chain's CDR3 is CASSSASGTDTQYF. DNA for the CDR3: TGTGCCAGTAGTTCGGCTAGCGGGACAGATACGCAGTATTTT. The chain combines TRBV19 with TRBJ2-3, with 8 bases lining up with TRBD2. The CDR3 spans 14 residues. The germline CDR1 and CDR2 sequences are LNHDA and SQIVND (reference sequence). The V gene end was trimmed by 5 bases and the J gene end by 3 bases; junction bases not matched to a gene: 4.

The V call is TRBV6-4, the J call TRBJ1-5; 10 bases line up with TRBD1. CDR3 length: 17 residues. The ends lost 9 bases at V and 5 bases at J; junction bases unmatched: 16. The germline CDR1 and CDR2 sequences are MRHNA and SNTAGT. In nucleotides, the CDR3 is TGTGCCAGTACAGCCCGGGACAGGGGTCGGGGGGATCAGCCCCAGCATTTT. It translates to CASTARDRGRGDQPQHF.

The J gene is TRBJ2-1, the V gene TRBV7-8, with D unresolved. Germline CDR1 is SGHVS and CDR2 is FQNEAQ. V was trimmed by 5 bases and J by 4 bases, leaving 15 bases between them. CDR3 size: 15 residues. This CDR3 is CASSPEHLTYNEQFF. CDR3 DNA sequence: TGTGCCAGCAGCCCTGAACACCTGACTTACAATGAGCAGTTCTTC.